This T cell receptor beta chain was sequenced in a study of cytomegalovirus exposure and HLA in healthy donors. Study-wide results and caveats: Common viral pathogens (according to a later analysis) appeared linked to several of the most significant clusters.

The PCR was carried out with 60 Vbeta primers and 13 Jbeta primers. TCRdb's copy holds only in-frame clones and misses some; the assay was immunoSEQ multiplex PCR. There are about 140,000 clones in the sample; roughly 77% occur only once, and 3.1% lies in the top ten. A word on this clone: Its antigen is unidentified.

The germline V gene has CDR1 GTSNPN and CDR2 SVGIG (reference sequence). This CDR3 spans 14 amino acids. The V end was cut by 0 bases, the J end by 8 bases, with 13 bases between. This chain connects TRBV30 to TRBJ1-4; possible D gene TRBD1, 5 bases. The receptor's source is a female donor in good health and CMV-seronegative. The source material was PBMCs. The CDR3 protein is CAWSVRRKGEKLFF. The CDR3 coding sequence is TGTGCCTGGAGTGTACGAAGGAAGGGGGAAAAACTGTTTTTT. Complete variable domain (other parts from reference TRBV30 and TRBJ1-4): SQTIHQWPATLVQPVGSPLSLECTVEGTSNPNLYWYRQAAGRGLQLLFYSVGIGQISSEVPQNLSASRPQDRQFILSSKKLLLSDSGFYLCAWSVRRKGEKLFFGSGTQLSVL.